Listed below are T cell receptor beta chains from one sample, sequenced in a study of metastatic and nonmetastatic thyroid tumors. TCRdb re-clonotyped the PCR reads through MiXCR. This sample has approximately 25,000 clones, with around an eighth found just once. Sequenced: blood. The receptors derive from a female donor with papillary thyroid cancer or a benign thyroid nodule (not recorded which). Some clones in this sample may be carry-over from other donors' samples. CDR3s include the opening cysteine and the closing phenylalanine or tryptophan.

TRBJ2-3 | TRBV5-1 | CASSLKVGTSGSDTQYF
TRBJ2-1 | TRBV20-1 | CSASPSSGNEQFF
TRBJ1-1 | TRBV20-1 | CSASSGQPKGAFF
TRBJ2-2 | TRBV6-4 | CASSGQGGTGELFF
TRBJ2-3 | TRBV10-3 | CAISAAGGTDTQYF
TRBJ2-1 | TRBV20-1 | CSERETYNEQFF
TRBJ1-1 | TRBV6-1 | CASERPGQGMNTEAFF
TRBJ1-1 | TRBV12-3/TRBV12-4 | CASTQRTGKAFF
TRBJ1-2 | TRBV20-1 | CSARGSGPGAGGYTF
TRBJ2-3 | TRBV4-1 | CASSQGQPGTDTQYF
TRBJ2-1 | TRBV7-9 | CASSAGTSGSTLEQFF
TRBJ2-1 | TRBV25-1 | CASSPQDRWGDEQFF
TRBJ1-4 | TRBV7-9 | CASGRGGNEKLFF
TRBJ2-3 | TRBV30 | CAWSRLGGTDTQYF
TRBJ2-7 | TRBV11-2 | CASGQTGEVSYEQYF
TRBJ2-5 | TRBV7-6 | CASSLWGETQYF
TRBJ2-2 | TRBV28 | CASSFPLTGGIGELFF
TRBJ2-1 | TRBV7-7 | CASSSQGTGGEQFF
TRBJ1-1 | TRBV6-5 | CAITVGGREGTEAFF
TRBJ2-1 | TRBV20-1 | CSANLAGGGYNEQFF
TRBJ1-2 | TRBV19 | CASSIGTTNYGYTF
TRBJ2-3 | TRBV4-1 | CASSLPRGTLGVDTQYF
TRBJ2-1 | TRBV20-1 | CSARLAGGHYNEQFF
TRBJ2-7 | TRBV29-1 | CSVEGGPEQYF
TRBJ2-6 | TRBV7-7 | CASSSGTAGANVLTF
TRBJ1-4 | TRBV3-1 | CASNQGQRREKLFF
TRBJ1-1 | TRBV5-5 | CASSFLNTEAFF
TRBJ1-1 | TRBV11-2 | CASSFRTNTEAFF
TRBJ1-2 | TRBV24-1 | CATSDTAPGTRYGYTF
TRBJ2-7 | TRBV19 | CASSTRRDFLSPYEQYF
TRBJ1-6 | TRBV28 | CASSSQTGPTSPLHF
TRBJ2-1 | TRBV6-4 | CASSLGTSGENEQFF
TRBJ2-1 | TRBV6-1 | CASSSKAGVWSEQFF
TRBJ2-7 | TRBV7-3 | CASSPPDGEQYF
TRBJ2-1 | TRBV20-1 | CSASGTGATYNEQFF
TRBJ2-7 | TRBV20-1 | CSARLGTSASFYEQYF